These 26 T cell receptor beta chains originate from one sample sequenced in a study of cytomegalovirus exposure and HLA in healthy donors. Generated by immunoSEQ multiplex PCR, the TCRdb table keeps only in-frame clones and is missing some. The sample has about 310,000 clones; 88% are singletons. Sequences were obtained from PBMCs. These receptors were taken from a man younger than 45 in good health and CMV-seronegative.

This chain links TRBV30 with TRBJ1-2, with 7 positions matching TRBD1. CDR1 is GTSNPN and CDR2 is SVGIG in the germline V gene (reference sequence). The CDR3 sequence is 12 residues long. Losses at the gene ends were 7 bases for V and 4 bases for J; bases not matched to a gene: 6. The CDR3 loop is CAFSGQSYGYTF. CDR3 coding DNA: TGTGCCTTCTCGGGACAGTCCTATGGCTACACCTTC.

J is TRBJ1-5 and V is TRBV6-1; tentatively, D is TRBD1 (6 bases). The CDR3 covers 14 residues. V lost 10 bases and J lost 7, with 20 bases in between. Germline V gene sequence: CDR1 MNHNS, CDR2 SASEGT. CDR3 sequence: CATRPTNRAQPQHF. The CDR3 bases are TGTGCCACCCGTCCCACTAACAGGGCCCAGCCCCAGCATTTT.

The genes are TRBV4-1 and TRBJ2-5; 9 nucleotides line up with TRBD1. In germline, CDR1 is MGHRA, CDR2 YSYEKL. J gave up 5 bases and V 1 base, and 5 bases lay outside the gene matches. CDR3 length: 15 residues. CDR3 in DNA: TGCGCCAGCAGCCAAGGGACAGGGGTTGCGGAGACCCAGTACTTC. This codes for CASSQGTGVAETQYF.

V and J are TRBV23-1 and TRBJ2-7; D uncertain. TRBV23-1 is an open reading frame whose function is uncertain. V gave up 4 bases and J gave up 2 bases, with 21 bases separating them. This CDR3 is 17 amino acids long. CDR3 nucleotide sequence: TGCGCCAGCAGTCCCTCCCTTTTCTCACCCTCTACCTACGAGCAGTACTTC. Encoded protein: CASSPSLFSPSTYEQYF.

V gene TRBV7-2 combines with J gene TRBJ2-5, with D unresolved. Trimming stripped 4 bases from V and 5 bases from J, with 5 bases between. Germline V lookup: CDR1 SGHTA, CDR2 FQGNSA. This CDR3 has 11 amino acids. CDR3 sequence reads: CASSSGETQYF. Written as DNA, the CDR3 is TGTGCCAGCAGCTCCGGGGAGACCCAGTACTTC.

The chain couples TRBV2 to TRBJ1-1, with 7 bases that match TRBD1. This CDR3 region has 14 residues. The V segment lost 9 bases and the J segment 1 base; nucleotides outside the gene matches: 8. The germline CDR1 and CDR2 sequences are SNHLY and FYNNEI. CDR3 residues: CAREGQSQNTEAFF. In nucleotides, the CDR3 is TGTGCCAGGGAGGGACAGAGCCAGAACACTGAAGCTTTCTTT.

This clone was counted between two and nine times. The chain couples TRBV9 to TRBJ2-1; TRBD2 matches at 9 bases. This CDR3 contains 15 residues. V was clipped by 0 bases and J by 8 bases; unmatched bases: 6. From germline, CDR1 is SGDLS and CDR2 YYNGEE. CDR3 sequence reads: CASSVEPRGGYEQFF. In DNA, the CDR3 is TGTGCCAGCAGCGTAGAGCCGCGGGGGGGGTATGAGCAGTTCTTC. Based on the CDR3 plus reference TRBV9 and TRBJ2-1, the full variable domain is DSGVTQTPKHLITATGQRVTLRCSPRSGDLSVYWYQQSLDQGLQFLIQYYNGEERAKGNILERFSAQQFPDLHSELNLSSLELGDSALYFCASSVEPRGGYEQFFGPGTRLTVL.

This clone has just a few counts. The chain combines TRBV30 with TRBJ1-5, with D unresolved. The length of the CDR3 is 15 residues. V lost 0 bases and J 3 bases, leaving 12 bases between the germline ends. CDR1 and CDR2 from the germline V gene are GTSNPN and SVGIG (reference sequence). DNA for the CDR3: TGTGCCTGGAGTGTACAAGGAGGGAACAATCAGCCCCAGCATTTT. Translation gives CAWSVQGGNNQPQHF.

The CDR3 bases are TGTGCCAGCAGTTACGACGCAGACTGGGGCTACACCTTC. Its protein product is CASSYDADWGYTF. The chain is built from TRBV6-6 and TRBJ1-2; D uncertain. The V end lost 2 bases, the J end lost 8 bases, and 12 bases lay between the germline ends. The germline V gene encodes CDR1 MNHNY and CDR2 SVGAGI (reference sequence). The CDR3 is 13 amino acids.

The rearrangement uses TRBV2 and TRBJ1-3; D not certain. The V end was cut by 7 bases, the J end by 7 bases, with 8 bases between. This CDR3 is 11 amino acids long. CDR1 SNHLY and CDR2 FYNNEI come from the germline V gene. In DNA, the CDR3 is TGTGCCAGCAAAGTCGGGAACACCATATATTTT. Amino acids: CASKVGNTIYF.

CDR3 nucleotides: TGCGCCAGCAAGCCGGGATCCGGCTATGGCTACACCTTC. Protein sequence: CASKPGSGYGYTF. The chain employs TRBV10-2 and TRBJ1-2, with no clear D. The CDR3 covers 13 residues. V was clipped by 7 bases and J by 4 bases, with 13 bases between them. CDR1 and CDR2 (germline): WSHSY, SAAADI.

V is TRBV6-1 and J is TRBJ2-5; 9 nucleotides agree with TRBD1. V shed 6 bases, J shed 5 bases, and the junction held 7 bases outside the gene matches. Germline assignment: CDR1 MNHNS and CDR2 SASEGT. The CDR3 loop spans 14 amino acids. The CDR3 reads CASRQQGARETQYF. The CDR3 DNA reads TGTGCCAGCAGACAACAGGGGGCGCGGGAGACCCAGTACTTC.

This clone appeared a single time. This sample also contains other DNA sequences that code for the same CDR3. V and J are TRBV18 and TRBJ1-2, with a tentative D call TRBD1 (5 bases). The CDR3 is 13 residues long. CDR1 is KGHSH and CDR2 is LQKENI in the germline V gene. With 3 bases removed from V and 3 bases from J, the gap between germline ends came to 8 bases. The CDR3 DNA follows: TGTGCCAGCTCACCGGGGCAGGACTATGGCTACACCTTC. It yields the protein CASSPGQDYGYTF.

This rearrangement joins TRBV27 to TRBJ2-1; D call uncertain. The CDR3 contains 13 residues. Trimming took off 5 bases at V and 8 bases at J, with 13 bases between the two ends. Per the germline V gene, CDR1 is MNHEY and CDR2 is SMNVEV (reference sequence). CDR3 in amino acids: CASSPTGGDEQFF. As DNA, the CDR3 is TGTGCCAGCAGTCCCACGGGTGGCGATGAGCAGTTCTTC.

The V gene is TRBV5-6, the J gene TRBJ2-3; the match to TRBD2 covers 10 bases. The junction had 11 bases not matched to a gene; V was cut back by 0 bases and J by 1 base. From germline, CDR1 is SGHDT and CDR2 YYEEEE. The CDR3 runs 19 residues. The CDR3 bases are TGTGCCAGCAGCTTGGATCAAGCGGGGGGGTATTGGGGCACAGATACGCAGTATTTT. The encoded protein is CASSLDQAGGYWGTDTQYF.

This clone has a handful of counts. This specimen includes other DNA sequences encoding the same CDR3. V is TRBV18 and J is TRBJ1-4, with 8 bases identical to TRBD1. The length of the CDR3 is 14 residues. V lost 3 bases to trimming and J lost 8 bases; unmatched junction nucleotides: 5. Looked up from germline, CDR1 is KGHSH and CDR2 is LQKENI. The CDR3 DNA sequence: TGTGCCAGCTCACCCCAGGGGGCAGACGAAAAACTGTTTTTT. Its translation is CASSPQGADEKLFF.

The rearrangement links TRBV11-2 to TRBJ1-5; D is ambiguous. This CDR3 spans 13 amino acids. V lost 1 base and J 7 bases, leaving 8 bases between the germline ends. Germline V gene lookup returns CDR1 SGHAT and CDR2 FQNNGV. CDR3 DNA: TGTGCCAGCAGCTTAGCTTCAGGCCAGCCCCAGCATTTT. It is translated as CASSLASGQPQHF.

V gene TRBV5-6 combines with J gene TRBJ2-5; 10 bases are shared with TRBD2. Germline lookup yields CDR1 SGHDT and CDR2 YYEEEE. The CDR3 extends over 16 amino acids. Unmatched junction bases numbered 6, after V lost 0 bases and J lost 4 bases. Here the CDR3 reads CASSLVSGGTRETQYF. The DNA for the CDR3 is TGTGCCAGCAGCTTGGTTAGCGGGGGGACCAGAGAGACCCAGTACTTC.

The V and J genes are TRBV5-1 and TRBJ1-4; D call uncertain. The length of the CDR3 is 13 residues. Germline-derived CDR1 and CDR2 are SGHRS and YFSETQ. V shed 7 bases and J shed 0 bases, with 7 bases lying between them. The CDR3 sequence: CASQAATNEKLFF. In nucleotides, the CDR3 is TGCGCCAGCCAGGCTGCAACTAATGAAAAACTGTTTTTT.

This sequence joins TRBV30 and TRBJ1-1; D call uncertain. Between the trimmed V and J ends, which lost 0 bases and 3 bases, there was a span of 11 bases. CDR1 is GTSNPN and CDR2 is SVGIG in the germline V gene (reference sequence). The CDR3 runs to 14 residues. The CDR3 nucleotides read TGTGCCTGGAGTGTTGGCAGCGATGACACTGAAGCTTTCTTT. The encoded protein is CAWSVGSDDTEAFF.

The chain uses TRBV27 and TRBJ2-2, with D possibly matching TRBD1 (7 bases). This CDR3 is built from 14 residues. Germline-derived CDR1 and CDR2 are MNHEY and SMNVEV (reference sequence). Trimming stripped 10 bases from V and 6 bases from J, with 18 bases between. The chain's CDR3 is CATRGAGGAGELFF. CDR3 DNA: TGTGCCACCAGGGGGGCAGGGGGAGCCGGGGAGCTGTTTTTT.

J is TRBJ1-5 and V is TRBV6-6; possible D gene TRBD1, 6 bases. The CDR3 is made up of 15 amino acids. Germline V gene lookup returns CDR1 MNHNY and CDR2 SVGAGI (reference sequence). Trimming shortened V by 0 bases and J by 2 bases, and 8 bases separated the two germline ends. The CDR3 spells CASSYSGGGNQPQHF. As DNA, the CDR3 is TGTGCCAGCAGTTACTCAGGGGGAGGCAATCAGCCCCAGCATTTT.

This clone was seen more than once but under ten times. J is TRBJ2-5 and V is TRBV2; D remains unclear. Trimming left V 3 bases short and J 3 bases short, with 11 bases between. The germline V gene has CDR1 SNHLY and CDR2 FYNNEI. This CDR3 has 14 residues. The DNA of the CDR3 is TGTGCCAGCAGTGATCGGCTAGTGGAAGAGACCCAGTACTTC. Translated, it gives CASSDRLVEETQYF.

V gene TRBV5-1 combines with J gene TRBJ2-5; 8 nucleotides match TRBD1. With 0 bases clipped from V and 5 bases from J, the junction kept 0 bases outside the gene matches. This CDR3 contains 13 residues. Looked up from germline, CDR1 is SGHRS and CDR2 is YFSETQ. The CDR3 coding sequence is TGCGCCAGCAGCTTGGGACAGGGGGAGACCCAGTACTTC. Amino acids: CASSLGQGETQYF.

The chain recombines TRBV11-1 with TRBJ2-4; 8 bases are a match to TRBD2. The V gene's germline CDR1 is SGHAT and CDR2 FQDESV (reference sequence). Losses at the gene ends were 6 bases for V and 4 bases for J; bases not matched to a gene: 8. The CDR3 spans 15 residues. DNA for the CDR3: TGTGCCAGCAGTACCCGGGGGGGCACTAAAAACATTCAGTACTTC. It codes for CASSTRGGTKNIQYF.

The sample holds a few counts of this clone. The V call is TRBV6-1, the J call TRBJ1-4; 10 nucleotides line up with TRBD1. V lost 6 bases to trimming and J lost 7 bases; unmatched junction nucleotides: 5. The CDR3 runs to 14 residues. The germline gives CDR1 MNHNS, CDR2 SASEGT. The CDR3 reads CASSTGTGAEKLFF. The CDR3 nucleotides are TGTGCCAGCAGCACCGGGACAGGGGCTGAAAAACTGTTTTTT.